These 10 T cell receptor beta chains share one sample of origin, sequenced in a study of identical twins (dated by TCRdb to between 2015 and 2016). The library was produced with 5' RACE. TCRdb lists the instrument as Illumina HiSeq 2000. TCRdb reworked the public reads: Q25 trimming with fastp, MiXCR clone assembly, productive beta chains retained. Rows are unified per CDR3 protein, each entry keeping the most common DNA and genes. Here the sample has under 250,000 distinct CDR3 sequences; under 10% occur a single time. Just under 2% of the sample lies in the top ten. These data were also reused for a study on yellow fever vaccine responses in identical twins.

Input material: memory (CD45RO+) T cells sorted from blood. Taken with the paper, the label for cell subset or site translates to: CD45RO+ enriched T cells. These receptors were collected from a woman under 30 in good health.

The chain recombines TRBV6-1 with TRBJ2-3; 8 nucleotides line up with TRBD2. This CDR3 contains 16 residues. Trimming at V came to 5 bases and at J to 2 bases, leaving 9 bases not matched to a gene. Germline lookup yields CDR1 MNHNS and CDR2 SASEGT. CDR3 nucleotide sequence: TGTGCCAGCAGTCCGGGGGGCGGGGGGTACACAGATACGCAGTATTTT. This gives the protein CASSPGGGGYTDTQYF.

Only a few counts were recorded for this clonotype. V gene TRBV25-1 combines with J gene TRBJ2-3; no reliable D call. V shed 3 bases and J shed 0 bases, with 7 bases lying between them. This CDR3 comprises 14 residues. CDR1 is MGHDK and CDR2 is SYGVNS in the germline V gene. The CDR3 sequence: CASSEAVSTDTQYF. As DNA, the CDR3 is TGTGCCAGCAGTGAGGCTGTCAGCACAGATACGCAGTATTTT. Combining the CDR3 with reference TRBV25-1 and TRBJ2-3 gives the whole variable domain EADIYQTPRYLVIGTGKKITLECSQTMGHDKMYWYQQDPGMELHLIHYSYGVNSTEKGDLSSESTVSRIRTEHFPLTLESARPSHTSQYLCASSEAVSTDTQYFGPGTRLTVL.

The sample holds many counts of this clonotype. The genes are TRBV19 and TRBJ2-1, with 8 bases identical to TRBD2. Trimming cost V 8 bases and J 6 bases; bases outside gene matches: 9. The CDR3 loop spans 14 amino acids. Germline CDR1 LNHDA, CDR2 SQIVND (reference sequence). The chain's CDR3 is CASGGLEVPNEQFF. The DNA of the CDR3 is TGTGCCAGTGGGGGACTAGAGGTCCCCAATGAGCAGTTCTTC.

This clonotype showed up many times. V usage is TRBV5-4 and J usage is TRBJ1-1, with 8 bases aligning to TRBD1. V dropped 2 bases and J dropped 4; count of bases not matched to a gene: 7. Looked up from germline, CDR1 is SGHNT and CDR2 is YYREEE (reference sequence). CDR3 length equals 15 residues. CDR3 in DNA: TGTGCCAGCAGCTTCCCCGGGACAGGAAGCACTGAAGCTTTCTTT. This codes for CASSFPGTGSTEAFF.

This clonotype was seen a few times. CDR3 loop: CASSPSPSTDTQYF. CDR3 bases: TGTGCCAGCAGCCCCAGCCCTAGCACAGATACGCAGTATTTT. The chain combines TRBV5-8 with TRBJ2-3; no definite D call. V lost 4 bases, J lost 0 bases, and 9 bases lay in between. Germline assignment: CDR1 SGHTS and CDR2 YDEGEE. This CDR3 is built from 14 residues.

There are a few counts of this clonotype. The chain links TRBV6-1 to TRBJ2-7; TRBD1 matches 7 bases. The ends lost 6 bases at V and 3 bases at J; junction bases unmatched: 11. This CDR3 region has 15 residues. From germline, CDR1 is MNHNS and CDR2 SASEGT. In DNA form, the CDR3 reads TGTGCCAGCAGAAAAGCCGGGACAGAACTCTACGAGCAGTACTTC. This codes for CASRKAGTELYEQYF.

This clonotype has more than one count but fewer than ten. The rearrangement uses TRBV20-1 and TRBJ2-5; D is ambiguous. The ends were cut back, 4 bases at V and 7 bases at J, with 13 bases in the middle. The length of the CDR3 is 12 residues. Germline V gives CDR1 DFQATT, CDR2 SNEGSKA (reference sequence). CDR3 protein: CSAKPSSGTQYF. The CDR3 region has the DNA TGCAGTGCTAAGCCTTCTAGTGGGACCCAGTACTTC.

This clonotype came up many times. This sequence joins TRBV15 and TRBJ2-5; D might be TRBD2 (5 bases). CDR1 is LNHNV and CDR2 is YYDKDF in the germline V gene (reference sequence). The CDR3 consists of 14 residues. V gave up 1 base and J gave up 9 bases, with 15 bases separating them. The CDR3 bases are TGTGCCACCAGCAGAGCCGGGGTAGCTAGGCCCCAGTACTTC. Its translation: CATSRAGVARPQYF.

V gene TRBV28 combines with J gene TRBJ2-4; 10 bases line up with TRBD1. This CDR3 spans 13 amino acids. CDR1 MDHEN and CDR2 SYDVKM come from the germline V gene. The junction had 4 bases not matched to a gene; V was cut back by 6 bases and J by 8 bases. CDR3 sequence: CASRTGGWDIQYF. The CDR3 region has the DNA TGTGCCAGCAGGACAGGGGGCTGGGACATTCAGTACTTC.

This clonotype has just a few counts. The V and J genes are TRBV29-1 and TRBJ2-7; D is possibly TRBD1 (6 bases). This CDR3 is built from 13 residues. Trimming took off 4 bases at V and 6 bases at J, with 16 bases between the two ends. CDR1 and CDR2 (germline): SQVTM, ANQGSEA. The CDR3 protein is CSVGTGGTSEQYF. CDR3 bases: TGCAGCGTTGGCACTGGGGGCACGTCCGAGCAGTACTTC.